The 27 T cell receptor beta chains reported below all come from one sample, sequenced in a study of T cells after yellow fever vaccination (dated by TCRdb to about 2019). The treatment or condition label here, explained by the study, means: live attenuated yellow fever vaccine strain. Library creation used 5' RACE. Sequencing was performed on an Illumina HiSeq 2500. In TCRdb, the public reads were trimmed at Q25 with fastp and aligned with MiXCR, with productive beta chains retained. Every CDR3 protein is listed once, alongside the most common genes and DNA of its rows. A total of roughly 45,000 distinct CDR3 sequences appear in this sample, 5% to 7% of them only once. Roughly a tenth of the sample is held by the ten biggest clonotypes. The specimen was PBMCs, either bulk or a sorted T-cell subset (CD4+, CD8+, memory, or dextramer-sorted; not recorded which), collected 45 days after the yellow fever booster vaccination. Source of these receptors: a man under 40 who received the YFV17D yellow fever vaccine.

This clonotype was picked up many times. V gene TRBV11-2 combines with J gene TRBJ2-5; D is unclear. The CDR3 spans 12 residues. Germline assignment: CDR1 SGHAT and CDR2 FQNNGV. V lost 5 bases to trimming and J lost 4 bases, with 8 bases between them. CDR3 coding DNA: TGTGCCAGCAGCCGGATTGTAGAGACCCAGTACTTC. It translates to CASSRIVETQYF.

This clonotype has a handful of counts. The J gene is TRBJ2-2, the V gene TRBV6-2 or TRBV6-3; D gene ambiguous. CDR3 length: 12 residues. Germline V gene lookup returns CDR1 MNHEY and CDR2 SVGEGT. Trimming removed 2 bases from V and 7 bases from J, with 5 bases in between. The CDR3: CASSYPGGELFF. The CDR3 DNA reads as TGTGCCAGCAGTTACCCCGGCGGGGAGCTGTTTTTT.

This clonotype was seen ten or more times. The CDR3 coding sequence is TGTGCCAGCAGCTTAGATAGCACCTACAATGAGCAGTTCTTC. The encoded protein is CASSLDSTYNEQFF. The V gene is TRBV7-2, the J gene TRBJ2-1; D gene unclear. V was pared by 1 base and J by 2 bases, with 6 bases between. The CDR3 runs 14 residues. Germline loops: CDR1 SGHTA, CDR2 FQGNSA.

This clonotype was counted ten times or more. The V and J genes are TRBV11-2 and TRBJ2-1, with 10 bases fitting TRBD2. The CDR3 has 13 amino acids. Unmatched junction bases numbered 5, after V lost 5 bases and J lost 10 bases. Germline V gene sequence: CDR1 SGHAT, CDR2 FQNNGV. The chain's CDR3 is CASSASGSAEQFF. Written as DNA, the CDR3 is TGTGCCAGCAGCGCTAGCGGGAGCGCCGAGCAGTTCTTC.

The chain couples TRBV5-5 to TRBJ1-3, with a weak D call TRBD1 (6 bases). The germline gives CDR1 SGHKS, CDR2 YYEKEE (reference sequence). The CDR3 is made up of 16 amino acids. The germline V and J ends were trimmed by 1 base and 0 bases, with 11 bases remaining between them. In DNA form, the CDR3 reads TGTGCCAGCAGCTTGTTCGACAGGTTCTCTGGAAACACCATATATTTT. Protein product: CASSLFDRFSGNTIYF.

This clonotype has ten or more counts. The gene calls are TRBV30 and TRBJ2-2, with D unclear. The CDR3 consists of 12 residues. Trimming stripped 5 bases from V and 6 bases from J, with 10 bases between. In germline, CDR1 is GTSNPN, CDR2 SVGIG (reference sequence). CDR3 amino acids: CAWAPSPGELFF. CDR3 DNA sequence: TGTGCCTGGGCCCCCTCCCCCGGGGAGCTGTTTTTT.

This clonotype was recorded many times. The CDR3 loop is CAISEGAAYEQYF. In DNA form, the CDR3 reads TGTGCCATCAGTGAAGGGGCCGCCTACGAGCAGTACTTC. This chain connects TRBV10-3 to TRBJ2-7; TRBD1 might be the D (5 bases). Trimming took off 3 bases at V and 2 bases at J, with 8 bases between the two ends. This CDR3 spans 13 amino acids. Germline V gene lookup returns CDR1 ENHRY and CDR2 SYGVKD.

The genes are TRBV6-1 and TRBJ2-3; 10 bases agree with TRBD2. The CDR3 is made up of 15 amino acids. Germline CDR1 reads MNHNS; CDR2 reads SASEGT. V trimming: 6 bases; J trimming: 5 bases; junction bases outside the gene matches: 8. The CDR3 sequence is CASRSLAGTRDTQYF. In nucleotides, the CDR3 is TGTGCCAGCAGGTCACTAGCGGGAACTCGAGATACGCAGTATTTT.

This clonotype was counted many times. The gene calls are TRBV20-1 and TRBJ2-4; no reliable D call. CDR3 length equals 12 residues. Germline V gene lookup returns CDR1 DFQATT and CDR2 SNEGSKA (reference sequence). Trimming removed 5 bases at V and 8 bases at J, with 13 bases between. This chain's CDR3 is CSASFPGYIQYF. The CDR3 DNA is TGCAGTGCTTCATTCCCTGGGTACATTCAGTACTTC.

As concerns this clonotype: A read error may explain this, as a much larger clone is one base away. The rearrangement links TRBV12-3 or TRBV12-4 to TRBJ1-5; possibly TRBD1 for D (6 bases). The CDR3 totals 13 residues. The V end was cut by 6 bases, the J end by 2 bases, with 8 bases between. CDR3 residues: CASSRQGNQPQHF. In nucleotides, the CDR3 is TGTGCCAGCAGCCGACAGGGCAATCAGCCCCAGCATTTT.

There are many counts of this clonotype. The chain joins TRBV5-1 to TRBJ2-1; 10 nucleotides align to TRBD2. The CDR3 runs 19 residues. V gave up 1 base and J gave up 4 bases; unmatched junction bases: 14. Germline loops: CDR1 SGHRS, CDR2 YFSETQ. This chain's CDR3 is CASSLSPASGSGMYNEQFF. The DNA of the CDR3 is TGCGCCAGCAGCTTGTCTCCGGCTAGCGGGAGTGGGATGTACAATGAGCAGTTCTTC.

This clonotype appeared a few times. The chain employs TRBV12-3 or TRBV12-4 and TRBJ2-3; TRBD2 matches 7 bases. With V trimmed by 6 bases and J by 6 bases, 6 bases remained unmatched. The CDR3 is 13 residues long. The CDR3 is CASSSGVLDTQYF. In DNA form, the CDR3 reads TGTGCCAGCAGCAGCGGGGTACTCGATACGCAGTATTTT.

This clonotype was seen at least ten times. CDR3 bases: TGTGCCAGCAGCTTGAGCGCAGATACGCAGTATTTT. This sequence encodes CASSLSADTQYF. The chain uses TRBV7-2 and TRBJ2-3; D is unresolved. V lost 3 bases and J 4 bases, leaving 5 bases between the germline ends. This CDR3 comprises 12 residues. The germline V gene has CDR1 SGHTA and CDR2 FQGNSA.

This clonotype appeared a few times. The rearrangement links TRBV28 to TRBJ2-7, with 10 bases aligning to TRBD1. The CDR3 has 15 residues. From germline, CDR1 is MDHEN and CDR2 SYDVKM. V dropped 4 bases and J dropped 3; count of bases not matched to a gene: 6. The CDR3 protein is CASSSTGGVGYEQYF. In DNA, the CDR3 is TGTGCCAGCAGTTCGACAGGGGGCGTTGGCTACGAGCAGTACTTC.

Many counts were recorded for this clonotype. This chain joins TRBV28 and TRBJ2-5; 7 bases map to TRBD2. The CDR3 contains 13 residues. The trim removed 4 bases at V and 5 bases at J, leaving 4 bases unmatched. Germline lookup yields CDR1 MDHEN and CDR2 SYDVKM. The CDR3 region has the DNA TGTGCCAGCAGTTGGGGCGGGAGTGAGACCCAGTACTTC. Protein: CASSWGGSETQYF.

CDR3: CSVELSGANVLTF. The DNA of the CDR3 is TGCAGCGTTGAACTCTCTGGGGCCAACGTCCTGACTTTC. The chain couples TRBV29-1 to TRBJ2-6; D is unresolved. This CDR3 comprises 13 residues. Germline loops: CDR1 SQVTM, CDR2 ANQGSEA. V lost 2 bases to trimming and J lost 0 bases, with 2 bases between them.

In its sample, this clonotype was seen many times. V is TRBV9 and J is TRBJ2-1; 9 nucleotides align to TRBD2. The germline V gene encodes CDR1 SGDLS and CDR2 YYNGEE. The CDR3 runs to 15 residues. After removal of 4 bases from V and 5 bases from J, the junction contained 7 bases not matched to a gene. The CDR3 protein is CASSPRAGGNNEQFF. The CDR3, as DNA: TGTGCCAGCAGCCCCCGAGCGGGAGGTAACAATGAGCAGTTCTTC.

This clonotype occurred many times. The V call is TRBV6-1, the J call TRBJ2-7; 10 nucleotides match TRBD2. V lost 6 bases to trimming and J lost 5 bases; unmatched junction nucleotides: 7. The germline V gene encodes CDR1 MNHNS and CDR2 SASEGT. CDR3 size: 14 residues. Here the CDR3 DNA reads TGTGCCAGCAGAAGGGGACTAGCGAGCCACGAGCAGTACTTC. It specifies CASRRGLASHEQYF.

There are many counts of this clonotype. The chain links TRBV20-1 to TRBJ2-2, with 14 bases fitting TRBD2. The V gene's germline CDR1 is DFQATT and CDR2 SNEGSKA (reference sequence). CDR3 length: 14 residues. CDR3 protein: CSGTSGSNTGELFF. The CDR3 nucleotides read TGCTCGGGGACTAGCGGGAGTAACACCGGGGAGCTGTTTTTT.

This clonotype showed up just a few times. CDR3 DNA sequence: TGCAGCGTCCGAGGGGGCTCCCTCGAGCAGTACTTC. Translation gives CSVRGGSLEQYF. The genes are TRBV29-1 and TRBJ2-7, with TRBD1 matching 7 bases. V was clipped by 6 bases and J by 6 bases; unmatched bases: 8. The germline CDR1 and CDR2 sequences are SQVTM and ANQGSEA. The length of the CDR3 is 12 residues.

The J gene is TRBJ1-6, the V gene TRBV20-1, with D possibly matching TRBD1 (6 bases). V was shortened by 4 bases and J by 3 bases, with 13 bases between the two germline ends. Germline V CDR1 and CDR2: DFQATT, SNEGSKA (reference sequence). This CDR3 comprises 15 residues. The CDR3 here is CSAMDSSFYNSPLHF. CDR3 bases: TGCAGTGCTATGGACAGCTCGTTCTATAATTCACCCCTCCACTTT.

This clonotype was observed many times. This chain connects TRBV5-1 to TRBJ2-7; TRBD2 matches at 8 bases. The CDR3 is 15 residues long. Germline V CDR1 and CDR2: SGHRS, YFSETQ. Losses at the gene ends were 4 bases for V and 6 bases for J; bases not matched to a gene: 12. CDR3 in amino acids: CASSLGLERASEQYF. The CDR3 DNA follows: TGCGCCAGCAGCCTGGGACTAGAACGGGCCTCCGAGCAGTACTTC.

There are a few counts of this clonotype. The rearrangement links TRBV7-2 to TRBJ1-4; TRBD1 matches at 7 bases. The V and J ends lost 5 bases and 13 bases, in that order; junction bases with no gene match: 4. Germline-derived CDR1 and CDR2 are SGHTA and FQGNSA. This CDR3 has 11 amino acids. CDR3: CASSATGRLFF. The CDR3 coding sequence is TGTGCCAGCAGCGCGACAGGGAGACTGTTTTTT. Based on the CDR3 plus reference TRBV7-2 and TRBJ1-4, the full variable domain is GAGVSQSPSNKVTEKGKDVELRCDPISGHTALYWYRQSLGQGLEFLIYFQGNSAPDKSGLPSDRFSAERTGGSVSTLTIQRTQQEDSAVYLCASSATGRLFFGSGTQLSVL.

This rearrangement joins TRBV6-5 to TRBJ2-1, with TRBD2 matching over 8 bases. This CDR3 region has 16 residues. Germline lookup yields CDR1 MNHEY and CDR2 SVGAGI. The junction had 4 bases not matched to a gene; V was cut back by 0 bases and J by 3 bases. CDR3 sequence reads: CASSYSTTSGYNEQFF. The CDR3 DNA is TGTGCCAGCAGTTACTCGACCACTAGCGGCTACAATGAGCAGTTCTTC.

The chain carries TRBV20-1 and TRBJ1-6; D unresolved. From germline, CDR1 is DFQATT and CDR2 SNEGSKA (reference sequence). The CDR3 runs 15 residues. V was clipped by 6 bases and J by 9 bases, with 21 bases between them. CDR3 protein: CSAPGGGLLGSPLHF. For the CDR3, the DNA is TGCAGTGCCCCCGGTGGTGGGCTGTTGGGTTCACCCCTCCACTTT.

This clonotype has at least ten counts. The chain joins TRBV29-1 to TRBJ2-1; 9 bases are shared with TRBD2. V was pared by 6 bases and J by 6 bases, with 6 bases of the junction left unmatched. From germline, CDR1 is SQVTM and CDR2 ANQGSEA. This CDR3 region has 13 residues. CDR3 amino acids: CSVYQTSGNEQFF. In DNA form, the CDR3 reads TGCAGCGTGTACCAGACTAGCGGCAATGAGCAGTTCTTC.

Many counts were recorded for this clonotype. The V call is TRBV20-1, the J call TRBJ2-7; 9 positions agree with TRBD2. With V trimmed by 0 bases and J by 8 bases, 17 bases remained unmatched. The CDR3 has 17 residues. Germline CDR1 reads DFQATT; CDR2 reads SNEGSKA (reference sequence). CDR3 sequence (DNA): TGCAGTGCTAGAGAGGGCCAGGGTGCGCTAGCGGGAAGGAAGCAGTACTTC. Translating gives CSAREGQGALAGRKQYF.